A selection of T cell receptor beta chains follows, all from one sample in a study of cytomegalovirus exposure and HLA in healthy donors. Libraries were prepared by immunoSEQ multiplex PCR; TCRdb keeps only in-frame clonotypes and omits some of them. This table has approximately 170,000 clones, about 79% appearing once. Specimen: PBMCs. The receptors stem from a female donor in good health and CMV-seronegative. The CDR3 runs from the conserved cysteine through the conserved F or W. The D gene is left open where the match is weak. Clone size appears in some rows only: once, few, many, or a class for an expanded clone.

v_gene,j_gene,abundance,d_gene,CDR3nt,CDR3aa
TRBV28,TRBJ1-5,few,NA,TGTGCCAGCAGTTCGTTGAGGGAAAGGGATCAGCCCCAGCATTTT,CASSSLRERDQPQHF
TRBV5-6,TRBJ2-7,NA,TRBD1,TGTGCCAGCAGCTTGAGGCGGACAGGGGGGTCCTACGAGCAGTACTTC,CASSLRRTGGSYEQYF
TRBV4-1,TRBJ2-5,few,TRBD2,TGCGCCAGCAGCCAAGGAATCCGGGAGGGCCGTGAGACCCAGTACTTC,CASSQGIREGRETQYF
TRBV7-3,TRBJ2-3,NA,NA,TGTGCCAGCAGCTTAACGAGCCAGGGCTATAGCACAGATACGCAGTATTTT,CASSLTSQGYSTDTQYF
TRBV7-3,TRBJ2-3,once,TRBD1,TGTGCCAGCAGCCCTTCCAAAATCAGGACAGGTACGCAGTATTTT,CASSPSKIRTGTQYF
TRBV4-1,TRBJ2-7,NA,NA,TGCGCCAGCAGCCGACAGCCATCCTACGAGCAGTACTTC,CASSRQPSYEQYF
TRBV6-1,TRBJ1-2,NA,TRBD1,TGTGCCAGCAGCGAACAGGGGCTGGACTATGGCTACACCTTC,CASSEQGLDYGYTF
TRBV6-5,TRBJ1-2,NA,NA,TGTGCCAGCAGTTACGGGGAGAACTATGGCTACACCTTC,CASSYGENYGYTF
TRBV10-3,TRBJ2-7,NA,TRBD1,TGTGCCATCAGGGGGACAGAGAGCTCCTACGAGCAGTACTTC,CAIRGTESSYEQYF
TRBV7-9,TRBJ2-1,NA,TRBD2,TGTGCCAGCAGCTCACTAGCGGGCCCCTACAATGAGCAGTTCTTC,CASSSLAGPYNEQFF
TRBV4-3,TRBJ1-1,NA,NA,TGCGCCAGCAGCCAAGATCTTATCGCACAACCGAACACTGAAGCTTTCTTT,CASSQDLIAQPNTEAFF
TRBV7-3,TRBJ2-7,NA,NA,TGTGCCAGCAGCCCCAACAGGGACGAGCAGTACTTC,CASSPNRDEQYF
TRBV4-2,TRBJ1-4,few,TRBD1,TGTGCCAGCAGCTCGGACAGGGGGGATGAAAAACTGTTTTTT,CASSSDRGDEKLFF
TRBV7-9,TRBJ2-1,few,NA,TGTGCCAGCACCGGTAAACTTAGCTCCTACAATGAGCAGTTCTTC,CASTGKLSSYNEQFF
TRBV6-4,TRBJ1-1,NA,NA,TGTGCCAGCAGGGTTGGGGGGGCCGCTAGGGACCAAAACACTGAAGCTTTCTTT,CASRVGGAARDQNTEAFF
TRBV2,TRBJ1-2,NA,TRBD1,TGTGCCAGCTTACAGGGGTACAACTATGGCTACACCTTC,CASLQGYNYGYTF
TRBV2,TRBJ2-5,few,NA,TGTGCCAGCAGTGAACGCGGGAAGACCCAGTACTTC,CASSERGKTQYF
TRBV14,TRBJ1-1,few,NA,TGTGCCAGCAGCATATCGGCACGGGACACTGAAGCTTTCTTT,CASSISARDTEAFF
TRBV28,TRBJ1-1,NA,TRBD1,TGTGCCAGCAGTTTATGGGACAGGGACACTGAAGCTTTCTTT,CASSLWDRDTEAFF
TRBV10-3,TRBJ2-1,NA,TRBD2,TGTGCCATCAGTGAAACCGGGGAGGGGTACAATGAGCAGTTCTTC,CAISETGEGYNEQFF
TRBV5-4,TRBJ2-5,NA,TRBD1,TGTGCCAGCAGCCCCCGACTTGGGGGACAGGGTGGGGAGACCCAGTACTTC,CASSPRLGGQGGETQYF
TRBV30,TRBJ1-1,NA,TRBD1,TGTGCCTGGACGCAGGGGGGCTCTGAAGCTTTCTTT,CAWTQGGSEAFF
TRBV4-3,TRBJ1-1,NA,NA,TGCGCCAGCAGCCAAGTGAGGTGGGTCACTGAAGCTTTCTTT,CASSQVRWVTEAFF
TRBV7-2,TRBJ2-4,NA,TRBD1,TGTGCCAGCAGCTTCGACCCGCGGACAGGGAACATTCAGTACTTC,CASSFDPRTGNIQYF
TRBV30,TRBJ2-1,NA,NA,TGTGCCTGGAGTAAGATAGCGGACTACAATGAGCAGTTCTTC,CAWSKIADYNEQFF
TRBV11-3,TRBJ2-5,NA,TRBD1,TGTGCCAGCAGCCCAGGGGGCGTGATCGGCCAAGAGACCCAGTACTTC,CASSPGGVIGQETQYF
TRBV4-1,TRBJ1-2,NA,TRBD1,TGCGCCAGCAGCCATGGGGCGGGGACAGGGTATGGCTACACCTTC,CASSHGAGTGYGYTF
TRBV7-2,TRBJ1-3,NA,NA,TGTGCCAGCAGCTCACAGGCAAGCTCTGGAAACACCATATATTTT,CASSSQASSGNTIYF
TRBV9,TRBJ1-1,NA,TRBD1,TGTGCCAGCAGCGTAGTCGGACAGGGGAGTACTGAAGCTTTCTTT,CASSVVGQGSTEAFF
TRBV5-6,TRBJ1-1,few,TRBD1,TGTGCCAGCAGGAGATGGACAGGGGAAGCTTTCTTT,CASRRWTGEAFF